This TCR beta chain was profiled in a study of blood T cell repertoires in COVID-19. Background on the study: Sites in the United States, Italy and Spain provided acute and convalescent COVID-19 samples.

The CDR3 sequence is 16 residues long. V gave up 4 bases and J gave up 5 bases, with 19 bases separating them. CDR1 SGHKS and CDR2 YYEKEE come from the germline V gene (reference sequence). Clones were sequenced by immunoSEQ multiplex PCR, and TCRdb holds only the in-frame ones, with some missing. Of about 140,000 clones listed, 79% are singletons. The chain recombines TRBV5-5 with TRBJ1-3, with D hard to call. The TCR comes from a man in his 60s with acute or convalescent COVID-19. Sequences were obtained from peripheral blood. Here the CDR3 reads CASSLASGSRRNTIYF. For the CDR3, the DNA is TGTGCCAGCAGCCTGGCCTCAGGCAGCCGAAGAAACACCATATATTTT.